This T cell receptor (beta chain) came from a study of blood T cell repertoires in COVID-19. Study-level information: T cells, B-cell-depleted T cells, or PBMCs provided the cDNA or gDNA that served as material.

This CDR3 region has 17 residues. The V gene's germline CDR1 is SGHDT and CDR2 YYEEEE. V shed 2 bases and J shed 7 bases, with 22 bases lying between them. Source study methods: Reference gene primers were amplified, and this amplification served to estimate nucleated cell counts. Using immunoSEQ multiplex PCR, the repertoire was profiled, and TCRdb retains in-frame clones only, with some absent. That table gives V, J and clone size, and the DNA gave D and trimming. The data contain around 170,000 clones, over 75% of them singletons. What was sequenced was peripheral blood. The chain recombines TRBV5-6 with TRBJ1-5; unclear D gene. The receptor's source is a man in his 70s who had recovered from COVID-19. In DNA, the CDR3 is TGTGCCAGCAGCTTATGGAAAACAGTTGTAGTAGACCAGCCCCAGCATTTT. It codes for CASSLWKTVVVDQPQHF.